A selection of T cell receptor beta chains follows, all from one sample in a study of T-cell memory formation after mild COVID-19. TCRdb redid the calling of the 5' RACE reads with MiXCR, one entry per CDR3 protein. The sample gives 150,000 or so distinct CDR3 sequences, roughly 15% of which show up once; 14% is in the top ten. Sequencing was carried out using PBMCs or a T cell subset sorted from them (not recorded which). All receptors derive from an adult woman who had mild COVID-19 (a few samples of this study predate the infection). Cell type and time point are not known. The CDR3 runs from the conserved cysteine through the conserved F or W. D genes are given only for firm matches. Part of the rows lack a size; the others show once, few, many or a class for expanded clones.

D gene	clone size	V gene	J gene	CDR3 protein	CDR3 DNA
TRBD1	-	TRBV30	TRBJ2-1	CAWGGQGYNEQFF	TGTGCCTGGGGGGGACAGGGTTACAATGAGCAGTTCTTC
-	-	TRBV29-1	TRBJ2-7	CSAEDGAYEQYF	TGCAGCGCCGAGGACGGAGCCTACGAGCAGTACTTC
TRBD1	-	TRBV6-5	TRBJ1-1	CASSFDRDTEAFF	TGTGCCAGCAGCTTCGACAGGGATACTGAAGCTTTCTTT
-	many	TRBV7-3	TRBJ2-2	CASSAYEGGELFF	TGTGCCAGCAGTGCTTACGAGGGCGGGGAGCTGTTTTTT
-	-	TRBV21-1	TRBJ1-1	CASSTRTGANTEAFF	TGTGCCAGCAGCACCCGGACAGGGGCAAACACTGAAGCTTTCTTT
TRBD1	-	TRBV6-5	TRBJ2-5	CATGQDEETQYF	TGTGCCACCGGACAGGACGAAGAGACCCAGTACTTC
-	few	TRBV4-1	TRBJ2-1	CASSQDGEELGSYNEQFF	TGCGCCAGCAGCCAAGACGGGGAGGAGCTAGGTTCCTACAATGAGCAGTTCTTC
-	once	TRBV4-1	TRBJ2-2	CASSQDRGGGLGELFF	TGCGCCAGCAGCCAAGATAGGGGGGGGGGCCTCGGGGAGCTGTTTTTT
-	-	TRBV10-3	TRBJ1-5	CAIREEGNHQPQHF	TGTGCCATCAGGGAAGAAGGGAACCATCAGCCCCAGCATTTT
-	few	TRBV2	TRBJ2-2	CASSEYVRGANTGELFF	TGTGCCAGCAGTGAATATGTCCGAGGGGCGAACACCGGGGAGCTGTTTTTT
TRBD2	-	TRBV7-2	TRBJ2-2	CASSTGLAGGANTGELFF	TGTGCCAGCAGCACGGGACTAGCGGGAGGAGCTAACACCGGGGAGCTGTTTTTT
-	few	TRBV5-1	TRBJ1-1	CASSLGSLGNTEAFF	TGCGCCAGCAGCTTGGGTAGTCTGGGGAACACTGAAGCTTTCTTT
TRBD2	once	TRBV24-1	TRBJ2-1	CATSVRTSGNNEQFF	TGTGCCACCAGTGTGCGGACTAGCGGAAACAATGAGCAGTTCTTC
-	few	TRBV4-3	TRBJ1-5	CASSHRRGNQPQHF	TGCGCCAGCAGCCACCGACGGGGAAATCAGCCCCAGCATTTT
-	few	TRBV5-1	TRBJ2-4	CASSLGPTSAKNIQYF	TGCGCCAGCAGCTTGGGGCCTACTTCGGCCAAAAACATTCAGTACTTC
-	-	TRBV6-5	TRBJ2-7	CASSYSSTVAYEQYF	TGTGCCAGCAGTTACTCTTCCACCGTGGCCTACGAGCAGTACTTC
-	few	TRBV9	TRBJ1-6	CASSPYPRSSYNSPLHF	TGTGCCAGCAGCCCCTACCCACGAAGCTCCTATAATTCACCCCTCCACTTT
-	few	TRBV2	TRBJ1-1	CASSVQGRSTEAFF	TGTGCCAGCAGTGTCCAGGGACGGAGCACTGAAGCTTTCTTT
TRBD2	-	TRBV5-1	TRBJ2-1	CASRLAGYSYNEQFF	TGCGCCAGCAGACTAGCGGGGTACTCCTACAATGAGCAGTTCTTC
-	few	TRBV12-3/TRBV12-4	TRBJ1-5	CASRGDKRSEPQHF	TGTGCCAGCAGAGGGGACAAGAGGAGTGAGCCCCAGCATTTT
TRBD2	-	TRBV11-2	TRBJ2-7	CASSLVPSGSYEQYF	TGTGCCAGCAGCTTAGTCCCTAGCGGGTCCTACGAGCAGTACTTC
-	-	TRBV6-6	TRBJ2-3	CASSYPSTPQGTDTQYF	TGTGCCAGCAGTTACCCCTCGACCCCCCAGGGCACAGATACGCAGTATTTT
TRBD2	many	TRBV5-6	TRBJ2-6	CASSATSGLSSGANVLTF	TGTGCCAGCAGCGCTACTAGCGGATTGAGCTCTGGGGCCAACGTCCTGACTTTC
-	few	TRBV12-3/TRBV12-4	TRBJ2-5	CASSLSQETQYF	TGTGCCAGCAGTTTAAGCCAGGAGACCCAGTACTTC
-	few	TRBV7-2	TRBJ2-1	CASSFLTQQQFF	TGTGCCAGCAGCTTCTTAACCCAGCAGCAGTTCTTC
-	-	TRBV5-1	TRBJ2-1	CASSLGQGIHNEQFF	TGCGCCAGCAGCTTGGGGCAGGGGATACACAATGAGCAGTTCTTC
-	-	TRBV5-1	TRBJ2-2	CASSRGPPNTGELFF	TGCGCCAGCAGCCGAGGACCCCCGAACACCGGGGAGCTGTTTTTT
-	-	TRBV29-1	TRBJ1-2	CSVVGQGARGNYGYTF	TGCAGCGTTGTCGGCCAGGGCGCACGGGGGAACTATGGCTACACCTTC
-	many	TRBV20-1	TRBJ2-5	CSARGQAGGRWETQYF	TGCAGTGCTAGAGGACAGGCCGGGGGCCGATGGGAGACCCAGTACTTC
TRBD1	-	TRBV2	TRBJ2-7	CAIRDRHSYEQYF	TGTGCCATCCGGGACAGGCATTCCTACGAGCAGTACTTC
-	once	TRBV7-1	TRBJ2-1	CASSAQTSSYNEQFF	TGTGCCAGCAGTGCACAGACGAGCTCCTACAATGAGCAGTTCTTC
-	-	TRBV7-2	TRBJ1-1	CASSYGNTEAFF	TGTGCCAGCAGCTACGGGAACACTGAAGCTTTCTTT
-	few	TRBV4-2	TRBJ2-7	CASSQEIGYEQYF	TGTGCCAGCAGCCAAGAAATCGGGTACGAGCAGTACTTC
-	-	TRBV7-9	TRBJ1-2	CASSLSVGPGYGYTF	TGTGCCAGCAGCTTATCCGTGGGGCCTGGATATGGCTACACCTTC
TRBD2	few	TRBV4-1	TRBJ2-1	CASSQAGGSYNEQFF	TGCGCCAGCAGCCAAGCGGGGGGCTCCTACAATGAGCAGTTCTTC
-	-	TRBV9	TRBJ1-3	CASSGGNTIYF	TGTGCCAGCAGCGGTGGAAACACCATATATTTT
TRBD2	many	TRBV6-2/TRBV6-3	TRBJ2-3	CASRHTSGSDTQYF	TGTGCCAGCAGACACACTAGCGGATCAGATACGCAGTATTTT
-	few	TRBV4-1	TRBJ2-7	CASSQARSLSSYEQYF	TGCGCCAGCAGCCAGGCTAGAAGTCTAAGCTCCTACGAGCAGTACTTC
-	few	TRBV12-3/TRBV12-4	TRBJ2-6	CASSPPTAVLTF	TGTGCCAGCAGTCCCCCGACTGCGGTCCTGACTTTC
TRBD1	many	TRBV12-3/TRBV12-4	TRBJ2-3	CASRGQGSDTQYF	TGTGCCAGCAGAGGACAGGGCTCAGATACGCAGTATTTT
TRBD1	many	TRBV20-1	TRBJ2-1	CSAGPRTGRSYNEQFF	TGCAGTGCTGGCCCTCGGACAGGTCGCTCCTACAATGAGCAGTTCTTC